The 30 T cell receptor beta chains reported below all come from one sample, sequenced in a study of blood T cell repertoires in COVID-19. The method was immunoSEQ multiplex PCR; TCRdb's version includes in-frame clones alone and lacks a portion of them. This table holds about 300,000 clones, roughly 89% found once. The sequenced sample was peripheral blood. All receptors come from a woman aged 25-40 years with COVID-19, enrolled during active disease.

The V and J genes are TRBV12-5 and TRBJ2-1; D gene unclear. Germline lookup yields CDR1 LGHNT and CDR2 FRNRAP. The CDR3 is made up of 13 amino acids. Trimming stripped 3 bases from V and 1 base from J, with 4 bases between. The CDR3 nucleotides read TGTGCTAGTGGTTTATATTCCTACAATGAGCAGTTCTTC. It encodes CASGLYSYNEQFF.

This clone was found once. V usage is TRBV28 and J usage is TRBJ1-3; D gene ambiguous. In germline, CDR1 is MDHEN, CDR2 SYDVKM. CDR3 length: 14 amino acids. Trimming left V 5 bases short and J 0 bases short, with 8 bases between. The CDR3 bases are TGTGCCAGCAGTCCCCCAGGCTCTGGAAACACCATATATTTT. Translation: CASSPPGSGNTIYF.

The genes are TRBV4-1 and TRBJ1-1; TRBD1 matches at 8 bases. Germline values: CDR1 MGHRA, CDR2 YSYEKL. CDR3 size: 15 residues. The V and J ends lost 0 bases and 1 base, in that order; junction bases with no gene match: 1. Here the CDR3 reads CASSQDDRGNTEAFF. Written as DNA, the CDR3 is TGCGCCAGCAGCCAAGACGACAGGGGGAACACTGAAGCTTTCTTT.

The chain carries TRBV27 and TRBJ1-1; 7 bases match TRBD1. This CDR3 region has 14 residues. Germline CDR1 MNHEY, CDR2 SMNVEV (reference sequence). With V trimmed by 1 base and J by 5 bases, 4 bases remained unmatched. This chain's CDR3 is CASSLLGGGTEAFF. The CDR3 nucleotides are TGTGCCAGCAGTTTATTAGGGGGCGGGACTGAAGCTTTCTTT.

The chain joins TRBV5-5 to TRBJ2-7; 7 positions match TRBD1. The CDR3 runs to 13 residues. Germline V lookup: CDR1 SGHKS, CDR2 YYEKEE (reference sequence). Losses at the gene ends were 4 bases for V and 0 bases for J; bases not matched to a gene: 1. This chain's CDR3 is CASSRQGSYEQYV. The CDR3 bases are TGTGCCAGCAGCCGACAGGGCTCCTACGAGCAGTACGTC.

The chain has TRBV19 and TRBJ1-1; TRBD1 might be the D (5 bases). The germline V gene has CDR1 LNHDA and CDR2 SQIVND (reference sequence). Trimming removed 8 bases from V and 4 bases from J, with 14 bases in between. There are 13 residues in the CDR3. The CDR3 here is CASSHAGGTEAFF. The CDR3 region has the DNA TGTGCCAGTTCACATGCGGGGGGCACTGAAGCTTTCTTT. Supplemented by reference TRBV19 and TRBJ1-1, the full variable domain reads DGGITQSPKYLFRKEGQNVTLSCEQNLNHDAMYWYRQDPGQGLRLIYYSQIVNDFQKGDIAEGYSVSREKKESFPLTVTSAQKNPTAFYLCASSHAGGTEAFFGQGTRLTVV.

This clone is a singleton in its sample. The rearrangement joins TRBV29-1 to TRBJ2-2; TRBD1 is a possible D gene (6 bases). The V gene lost 7 bases and the J gene lost 4 bases, with 10 bases spanning the gap. CDR3 length equals 12 residues. Germline V gives CDR1 SQVTM, CDR2 ANQGSEA. For the CDR3, the DNA is TGCAGCGGCGTACAGGGCACCGGGGAGCTGTTTTTT. Translated: CSGVQGTGELFF.

CDR3 DNA: TGTGCCAGCAACGGACGGGGGAACACCATATATTTT. It is translated as CASNGRGNTIYF. This chain links TRBV28 with TRBJ1-3; D possibly corresponds to TRBD1 (5 bases). Trimming left V 7 bases short and J 7 bases short, with 11 bases between. Looked up from germline, CDR1 is MDHEN and CDR2 is SYDVKM. The CDR3 extends over 12 amino acids.

This clone was detected a few times. V gene TRBV7-9 combines with J gene TRBJ2-1, with D possibly TRBD1 on 6 matching bases. The V and J ends lost 5 bases and 3 bases respectively, with 17 bases between them. The CDR3 is 16 amino acids. Germline V gene lookup returns CDR1 SEHNR and CDR2 FQNEAQ (reference sequence). CDR3 sequence reads: CASSPVGQGYYNEQFF. CDR3 nucleotide sequence: TGTGCCAGCAGCCCAGTAGGGCAGGGGTACTACAATGAGCAGTTCTTC.

Details on this clone: The same CDR3 also results from other DNA sequences found in this sample. The genes are TRBV12-3 or TRBV12-4 and TRBJ2-7; 8 bases map to TRBD1. Trimming took 5 bases from V and 3 from J; bases not matched to a gene: 3. This CDR3 has 13 amino acids. CDR3 sequence (DNA): TGTGCCAGCAGTCCCGGACAGGGCTACGAGCAGTACTTC. Translation: CASSPGQGYEQYF.

This clone was recorded only once. It may be a read error: a sequence one base away is much more abundant. This chain connects TRBV27 to TRBJ1-6; a weak D match, TRBD1 (5 bases). This CDR3 is 13 amino acids long. Trimming took off 5 bases at V and 7 bases at J, with 9 bases between the two ends. Germline lookup yields CDR1 MNHEY and CDR2 SMNVEV (reference sequence). CDR3 residues: CASSPRQNSPLHF. The CDR3 region has the DNA TGTGCCAGCAGTCCCCGACAGAATTCACCCCTCCACTTT.

This rearrangement joins TRBV4-1 to TRBJ1-1, with 8 bases identical to TRBD1. With V trimmed by 0 bases and J by 4 bases, 7 bases remained unmatched. Germline-derived CDR1 and CDR2 are MGHRA and YSYEKL. This CDR3 is built from 16 residues. DNA of the CDR3: TGCGCCAGCAGCCAAGATGAGGACAGGGTGGGCACTGAAGCTTTCTTT. As protein: CASSQDEDRVGTEAFF.

The chain carries TRBV18 and TRBJ2-5, with D hard to call. V was cut by 3 bases and J by 5 bases, with 16 bases left in between. This CDR3 region has 15 residues. Looked up from germline, CDR1 is KGHSH and CDR2 is LQKENI. CDR3 loop: CASSPPDRPRETQYF. CDR3 coding DNA: TGTGCCAGCTCACCGCCCGATCGCCCTCGGGAGACCCAGTACTTC.

The CDR3 DNA follows: TGTGCCAGCTCTTCTATCGTTATGGGGCACGAGCAGTACTTC. It codes for CASSSIVMGHEQYF. J is TRBJ2-7 and V is TRBV18; a possible D gene is TRBD1 (5 bases). V was shortened by 6 bases and J by 5 bases, with 17 bases between the two germline ends. The CDR3 extends over 14 amino acids. Germline lookup yields CDR1 KGHSH and CDR2 LQKENI. The full variable domain, its missing parts supplied by reference TRBV18 and TRBJ2-7, is NAGVMQNPRHLVRRRGQEARLRCSPMKGHSHVYWYRQLPEEGLKFMVYLQKENIIDESGMPKERFSAEFPKEGPSILRIQQVVRGDSAAYFCASSSIVMGHEQYFGPGTRLTVT.

This chain links TRBV11-1 with TRBJ1-6, with 7 bases identical to TRBD1. J lost 8 bases, V lost 4 bases, and 8 bases had no gene match. The CDR3 totals 15 residues. Germline CDR1 and CDR2: SGHAT and FQDESV (reference sequence). The CDR3 DNA reads TGTGCCAGCAGCTCAAGACAGGGAAAGGATTCACCCCTCCACTTT. It yields the protein CASSSRQGKDSPLHF.

The CDR3: CASSRDTQETQYF. The CDR3, as DNA: TGTGCCAGCAGTAGAGACACCCAAGAGACCCAGTACTTC. This chain uses TRBV6-5 with TRBJ2-5; D uncertain. The V and J ends lost 5 bases and 1 base respectively, with 8 bases between them. Germline V gene data show CDR1 as MNHEY and CDR2 as SVGAGI. This CDR3 contains 13 residues.

Written as DNA, the CDR3 is TGTGCCAGTAGTATAGTCCAGGGAGAGACCCAGTACTTC. Residues: CASSIVQGETQYF. The chain recombines TRBV19 with TRBJ2-5; possible D gene TRBD1, 5 bases. This CDR3 contains 13 residues. Trimming took off 1 base at V and 4 bases at J, with 7 bases between the two ends. CDR1 LNHDA and CDR2 SQIVND come from the germline V gene (reference sequence).

This clone has more than one count but fewer than ten. Here the CDR3 DNA reads TGTGCCAGCTGGAAATCTGACAGCAGCTCCTACAATGAGCAGTTCTTC. Encoded protein: CASWKSDSSSYNEQFF. This rearrangement joins TRBV11-3 to TRBJ2-1, with D possibly being TRBD1 (5 bases). The V end was cut by 8 bases, the J end by 0 bases, with 17 bases between. The CDR3 sequence is 16 residues long. The germline V gene has CDR1 SGHNT and CDR2 YENEEA. Full variable domain (outside the CDR3, taken from reference TRBV11-3 and TRBJ2-1): EAGVVQSPRYKIIEKKQPVAFWCNPISGHNTLYWYLQNLGQGPELLIRYENEEAVDDSQLPKDRFSAERLKGVDSTLKIQPAELGDSAVYLCASWKSDSSSYNEQFFGPGTRLTVL.

This clone is a singleton in its sample. The V gene is TRBV7-2, the J gene TRBJ1-2; D may be TRBD1 (5 bases). The CDR3 covers 15 residues. The germline V gene has CDR1 SGHTA and CDR2 FQGNSA. V was pared by 6 bases and J by 1 base, with 15 bases between. The chain's CDR3 is CASRYAGQLNYGYTF. CDR3 sequence (DNA): TGTGCCAGCAGATACGCGGGGCAGCTTAACTATGGCTACACCTTC.

This sequence joins TRBV19 and TRBJ1-1, with 7 bases matching TRBD1. After removal of 7 bases from V and 3 bases from J, the junction contained 8 bases not matched to a gene. This CDR3 spans 14 amino acids. The germline CDR1 and CDR2 sequences are LNHDA and SQIVND (reference sequence). Written as DNA, the CDR3 is TGTGCCAGTATCCTCGGGACAGACTACACTGAAGCTTTCTTT. Its protein product is CASILGTDYTEAFF.

The J gene is TRBJ1-5, the V gene TRBV7-9; D is undetermined. The germline V gene has CDR1 SEHNR and CDR2 FQNEAQ (reference sequence). V was trimmed by 1 base and J by 4 bases, leaving 14 bases between them. This CDR3 is built from 16 residues. The CDR3 DNA reads TGTGCCAGCAGCTTAGTGGCGGGAGGAGAAAATCAGCCCCAGCATTTT. Its protein is CASSLVAGGENQPQHF.

The chain combines TRBV3-1 (or the pseudogene TRBV3-2) with TRBJ1-2; tentative D call: TRBD1 (5 bases). Per germline, CDR1 LGHDT and CDR2 YNNKEL (reference sequence). The CDR3 runs to 15 residues. Trimming removed 2 bases at V and 3 bases at J, with 13 bases between. The CDR3 region is CASSQTGLRDYGYTF. CDR3 nucleotides: TGTGCCAGCAGCCAAACGGGACTAAGGGACTATGGCTACACCTTC.

This chain joins TRBV20-1 and TRBJ2-3, with 8 bases aligning to TRBD2. This CDR3 contains 13 residues. Unmatched junction bases numbered 3, after V lost 3 bases and J lost 4 bases. CDR1 and CDR2 from the germline V gene are DFQATT and SNEGSKA (reference sequence). The CDR3 DNA follows: TGCAGTGCTAGTAGCGGGGACCCAGATACGCAGTATTTT. It translates to CSASSGDPDTQYF.

This clone was seen a single time. This chain uses TRBV2 with TRBJ1-5; possible D gene TRBD1, 5 bases. Trimming left V 4 bases short and J 6 bases short, with 10 bases between. This CDR3 spans 13 amino acids. Per the germline V gene, CDR1 is SNHLY and CDR2 is FYNNEI. For the CDR3, the DNA is TGTGCCAGCAGTGCCGCAGGGCTTCAGCCCCAGCATTTT. It codes for CASSAAGLQPQHF.

This chain joins TRBV30 and TRBJ1-2; possible D gene TRBD1, 6 bases. The V and J ends lost 2 bases and 4 bases respectively, with 14 bases between them. The CDR3 consists of 14 residues. Germline V lookup: CDR1 GTSNPN, CDR2 SVGIG (reference sequence). In DNA form, the CDR3 reads TGTGCCTGGAGTCCACCCAGACAGGTCTATGGCTACACCTTC. Translating gives CAWSPPRQVYGYTF.

V gene TRBV5-4 combines with J gene TRBJ2-2; D ambiguous. The germline V gene encodes CDR1 SGHNT and CDR2 YYREEE (reference sequence). CDR3 size: 13 residues. The V end was cut by 0 bases, the J end by 3 bases, with 3 bases between. CDR3: CASSLGDTGELFF. In nucleotides, the CDR3 is TGTGCCAGCAGCTTGGGAGACACCGGGGAGCTGTTTTTT.

The chain is built from TRBV4-2 and TRBJ1-5; D not resolved. Trimming removed 3 bases from V and 0 bases from J, with 9 bases in between. Per the germline V gene, CDR1 is LGHNA and CDR2 is YNFKEQ. This CDR3 spans 15 amino acids. The CDR3 reads CASSQGALSNQPQHF. For the CDR3, the DNA is TGTGCCAGCAGCCAGGGAGCCCTTAGCAATCAGCCCCAGCATTTT.

This clone was counted a few times. DNA for the CDR3: TGTGCCAGCAGCGTAGAGTCCGACGCCCTTCCTTTGGGAGACTATGGCTACACCTTC. Translated: CASSVESDALPLGDYGYTF. The rearrangement links TRBV9 to TRBJ1-2; D gene ambiguous. V lost 0 bases and J 3 bases, leaving 24 bases between the germline ends. Per the germline V gene, CDR1 is SGDLS and CDR2 is YYNGEE. The CDR3 contains 19 residues.

The V call is TRBV3-1 (or the pseudogene TRBV3-2), the J call TRBJ2-3; TRBD2 agrees at 9 bases. Germline CDR1 and CDR2: LGHDT and YNNKEL (reference sequence). J lost 4 bases, V lost 4 bases, and 6 bases had no gene match. The CDR3 sequence is 15 residues long. CDR3 sequence reads: CASSPLGLAADTQYF. In nucleotides, the CDR3 is TGTGCCAGCAGCCCCCTGGGACTAGCCGCAGATACGCAGTATTTT.

This clone has a single count. In nucleotides, the CDR3 is TGTGCCAGCAGCCCACTACGGCATGATCAGCCCCAGCATTTT. Translation gives CASSPLRHDQPQHF. The chain couples TRBV27 to TRBJ1-5, with D unresolved. The CDR3 covers 14 residues. Germline values: CDR1 MNHEY, CDR2 SMNVEV (reference sequence). V lost 6 bases to trimming and J lost 5 bases, with 14 bases between them.